This TCR beta chain was sequenced during a study of blood T cell repertoires in COVID-19. Overall study context: Sources were T cells, B-cell-depleted T cells, or PBMCs; the material itself was cDNA or gDNA.

This clone appeared a single time. Individuals aged roughly 18 to 90 years were recruited from roughly 23 US areas. Up to 2 weeks before entering the study, exposed participants had met a COVID-19 case. The CDR3 length is 14 residues. The germline V gene has CDR1 LGHDT and CDR2 YNNKEL (reference sequence). Trimming took off 1 base at V and 7 bases at J, with 13 bases between the two ends. Sequencing used immunoSEQ multiplex PCR; TCRdb keeps in-frame clones, though not all of them. The sample holds 220,000 or so clones, 90% seen once. The chain has TRBV3-1 (or the pseudogene TRBV3-2) and TRBJ1-2; maybe TRBD1 (6 bases). This receptor was obtained from a man aged 25 to 40 who had been exposed to COVID-19. Material for sequencing was PBMCs or T cells enriched from blood (not recorded which). The CDR3 loop reads CASSQGVQGIGYTF. The CDR3 DNA reads TGTGCCAGCAGCCAAGGGGTCCAGGGGATTGGCTACACCTTC.